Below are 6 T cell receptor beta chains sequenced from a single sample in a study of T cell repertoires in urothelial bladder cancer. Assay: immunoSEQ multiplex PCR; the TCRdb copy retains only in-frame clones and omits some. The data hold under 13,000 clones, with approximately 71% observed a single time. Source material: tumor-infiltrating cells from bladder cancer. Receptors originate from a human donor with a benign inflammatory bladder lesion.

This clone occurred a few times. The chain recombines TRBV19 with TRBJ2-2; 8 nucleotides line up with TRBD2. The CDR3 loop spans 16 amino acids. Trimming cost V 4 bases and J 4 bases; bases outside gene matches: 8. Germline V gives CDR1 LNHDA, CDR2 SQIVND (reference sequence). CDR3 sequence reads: CASSTPREGGTGELFF. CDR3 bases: TGTGCCAGTAGTACGCCCCGGGAGGGGGGCACCGGGGAGCTGTTTTTT. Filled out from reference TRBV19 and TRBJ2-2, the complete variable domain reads DGGITQSPKYLFRKEGQNVTLSCEQNLNHDAMYWYRQDPGQGLRLIYYSQIVNDFQKGDIAEGYSVSREKKESFPLTVTSAQKNPTAFYLCASSTPREGGTGELFFGEGSRLTVL.

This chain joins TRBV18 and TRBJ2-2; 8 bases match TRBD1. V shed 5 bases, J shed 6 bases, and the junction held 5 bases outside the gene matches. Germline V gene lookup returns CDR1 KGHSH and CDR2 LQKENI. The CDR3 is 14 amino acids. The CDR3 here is CASSAQTGAGELFF. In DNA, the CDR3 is TGTGCCAGCTCAGCCCAGACAGGGGCCGGGGAGCTGTTTTTT. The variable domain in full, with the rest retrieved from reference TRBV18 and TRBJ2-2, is NAGVMQNPRHLVRRRGQEARLRCSPMKGHSHVYWYRQLPEEGLKFMVYLQKENIIDESGMPKERFSAEFPKEGPSILRIQQVVRGDSAAYFCASSAQTGAGELFFGEGSRLTVL.

In DNA, the CDR3 is TGTGCCACCAGCAGAGATTCCGGCAGATACTATGGCTACACCTTC. Amino acid sequence: CATSRDSGRYYGYTF. The chain uses TRBV15 and TRBJ1-2; D is unclear. V shed 0 bases and J shed 3 bases, with 11 bases lying between them. The germline gives CDR1 LNHNV, CDR2 YYDKDF (reference sequence). CDR3 length equals 15 residues.

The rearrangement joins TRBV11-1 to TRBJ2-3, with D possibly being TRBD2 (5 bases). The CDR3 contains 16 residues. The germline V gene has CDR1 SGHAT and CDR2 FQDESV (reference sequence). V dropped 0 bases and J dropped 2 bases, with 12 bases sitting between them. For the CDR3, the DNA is TGTGCCAGCAGCTTAGCACGGGGAAGACCCACAGATACGCAGTATTTT. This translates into CASSLARGRPTDTQYF.

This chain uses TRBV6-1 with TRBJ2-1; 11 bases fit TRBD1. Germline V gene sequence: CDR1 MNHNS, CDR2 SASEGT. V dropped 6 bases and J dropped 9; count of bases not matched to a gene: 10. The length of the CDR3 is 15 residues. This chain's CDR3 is CASRGTGGLGSEQFF. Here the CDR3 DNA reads TGTGCCAGCAGGGGGACAGGGGGTTTAGGGAGTGAGCAGTTCTTC.

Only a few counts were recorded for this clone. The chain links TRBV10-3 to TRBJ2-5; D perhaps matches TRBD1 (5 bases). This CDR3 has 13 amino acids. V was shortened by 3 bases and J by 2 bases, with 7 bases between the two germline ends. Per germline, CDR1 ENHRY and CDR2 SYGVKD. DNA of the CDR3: TGTGCCATCAGTGACTGGACACAAGAGACCCAGTACTTC. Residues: CAISDWTQETQYF.